Presented here are 9 T cell receptor beta chains from one specimen sequenced in a study of T cell responses to AZD1222 COVID-19 vaccine. Data came from immunoSEQ multiplex PCR; TCRdb stores just in-frame clones and leaves some out. The data hold about 180,000 clones, with 88% observed a single time. The material was peripheral blood, obtained 28 days after the second AZD1222 dose. These receptors all come from an adult who received the AZD1222 COVID-19 vaccine.

V and J are TRBV19 and TRBJ2-2, with 7 bases fitting TRBD2. Germline V gene lookup returns CDR1 LNHDA and CDR2 SQIVND (reference sequence). V was clipped by 3 bases and J by 4 bases; unmatched bases: 2. The CDR3 is 14 residues long. This CDR3 reads CASSIGGTTGELFF. The CDR3 bases are TGTGCCAGTAGTATCGGGGGGACCACCGGGGAGCTGTTTTTT.

J is TRBJ2-3 and V is TRBV5-1; 7 bases map to TRBD2. CDR1 and CDR2 (germline): SGHRS, YFSETQ. V was pared by 0 bases and J by 4 bases, with 5 bases of the junction left unmatched. There are 15 residues in the CDR3. The CDR3 DNA reads as TGCGCCAGCAGCTTGGAAGGGAGGGCTTCAGATACGCAGTATTTT. This sequence encodes CASSLEGRASDTQYF.

The genes are TRBV6-4 and TRBJ1-2; D not certain. Trimming cost V 3 bases and J 0 bases, with 11 bases left between them. The germline V gene encodes CDR1 MRHNA and CDR2 SNTAGT. The CDR3 extends over 15 amino acids. Here the CDR3 DNA reads TGTGCCAGCAGTGATACGGCGAGCCCTAACTATGGCTACACCTTC. This gives the protein CASSDTASPNYGYTF.

V usage is TRBV7-2 and J usage is TRBJ2-7; TRBD1 is a possible D gene (6 bases). CDR1 and CDR2 (germline): SGHTA, FQGNSA. Trimming pared 5 bases from V and 4 bases from J, leaving 15 bases between. The CDR3 runs 14 residues. CDR3 in amino acids: CASSVQGSGYEQYF. The CDR3 DNA reads as TGTGCCAGCAGCGTACAGGGCTCTGGGTACGAGCAGTACTTC. The variable domain in full, completed from reference TRBV7-2 and TRBJ2-7, reads GAGVSQSPSNKVTEKGKDVELRCDPISGHTALYWYRQSLGQGLEFLIYFQGNSAPDKSGLPSDRFSAERTGGSVSTLTIQRTQQEDSAVYLCASSVQGSGYEQYFGPGTRLTVT.

This clone occurred once. This chain joins TRBV2 and TRBJ2-3; the D is unclear. Germline lookup yields CDR1 SNHLY and CDR2 FYNNEI. This CDR3 comprises 13 residues. Trimming took 7 bases from V and 2 from J, leaving 10 bases between them. The CDR3 sequence: CASTKETTDTQYF. The CDR3 DNA reads as TGTGCCAGCACGAAGGAGACCACAGATACGCAGTATTTT.

Notes on this clone: Additional DNA sequences in this sample encode the identical CDR3. V gene TRBV18 combines with J gene TRBJ2-7; no clear D gene. The CDR3 loop spans 14 amino acids. Germline V lookup: CDR1 KGHSH, CDR2 LQKENI. V gave up 3 bases and J gave up 4 bases, with 13 bases separating them. CDR3 protein: CASSPSPTSYEQYF. The CDR3 DNA reads TGTGCCAGCTCACCCTCCCCAACCAGTTACGAGCAGTACTTC.

V and J are TRBV21-1 and TRBJ2-3. TRBV21-1 is recorded as a pseudogene. The CDR3 runs 17 residues. CDR3 region: CASSKDNGGCSTDTQYF. In DNA, the CDR3 is TGTGCCAGCAGCAAAGATAACGGGGGCTGTAGCACAGATACGCAGTATTTT.

V and J are TRBV2 and TRBJ2-6, with D hard to call. The CDR3 sequence is 16 residues long. Germline assignment: CDR1 SNHLY and CDR2 FYNNEI. V lost 7 bases to trimming and J lost 0 bases, with 13 bases between them. CDR3 sequence (DNA): TGTGCCAGCAAGCCCACAGCTAGCTCTGGGGCCAACGTCCTGACTTTC. Its translation: CASKPTASSGANVLTF.

This rearrangement joins TRBV5-4 to TRBJ2-5; 7 nucleotides align to TRBD1. The CDR3 is made up of 13 amino acids. J was trimmed by 4 bases and V by 5 bases; bases with no gene match: 5. Germline loops: CDR1 SGHNT, CDR2 YYREEE (reference sequence). The CDR3 protein is CASSKTGPETQYF. CDR3 in DNA: TGTGCCAGCAGTAAGACAGGGCCAGAGACCCAGTACTTC.